The next 7 T cell receptor beta chains were all read from a single sample in a study of blood T cell repertoires in COVID-19. The method was immunoSEQ multiplex PCR; TCRdb's version includes in-frame clones alone and lacks a portion of them. The sample records 310,000 or so clones, roughly 90% being singletons. The material sequenced was peripheral blood. The receptors stem from a woman between 50 and 59 years old with active or convalescent COVID-19.

This chain links TRBV27 with TRBJ2-2, with a tentative D call TRBD2 (6 bases). The germline V gene encodes CDR1 MNHEY and CDR2 SMNVEV (reference sequence). Trimming took 6 bases from V and 2 from J, leaving 16 bases between them. CDR3 length: 16 residues. The CDR3 DNA reads TGTGCCAGCAGCTCTCTGGTGGGGGGTAACACCGGGGAGCTGTTTTTT. This sequence encodes CASSSLVGGNTGELFF.

In this sample, this clone turned up a few times. The chain has TRBV12-3 or TRBV12-4 and TRBJ1-2, with TRBD1 matching over 8 bases. The CDR3 spans 13 residues. J was trimmed by 8 bases and V by 2 bases; bases with no gene match: 4. CDR3 sequence (DNA): TGTGCCAGCAGTTTATTTCCAGGGGGCGGCTACACCTTC. This translates into CASSLFPGGGYTF.

The rearrangement links TRBV5-1 to TRBJ2-3; 8 bases map to TRBD2. J lost 2 bases, V lost 4 bases, and 15 bases had no gene match. This CDR3 region has 18 residues. Germline lookup yields CDR1 SGHRS and CDR2 YFSETQ. The CDR3 loop is CASSPMSSGGPNTDTQYF. The CDR3 bases are TGCGCCAGCAGCCCCATGAGCTCGGGGGGGCCAAACACAGATACGCAGTATTTT.

V is TRBV29-1 and J is TRBJ2-3, with TRBD1 identical over 12 bases. Trimming cost V 2 bases and J 7 bases; bases outside gene matches: 10. From germline, CDR1 is SQVTM and CDR2 ANQGSEA. There are 16 residues in the CDR3. This CDR3 is CSVERTGTGGRNTQYF. The CDR3 coding sequence is TGCAGCGTTGAAAGAACCGGGACAGGGGGCCGGAATACGCAGTATTTT.

The chain links TRBV19 to TRBJ1-2, with D perhaps matching TRBD1 (6 bases). The CDR3 spans 15 residues. The germline V and J ends were trimmed by 6 bases and 8 bases, with 22 bases remaining between them. The germline CDR1 and CDR2 sequences are LNHDA and SQIVND (reference sequence). CDR3 region: CASSRRAGVTLGYTF. The CDR3 nucleotides read TGTGCCAGTAGCCGCCGGGCAGGGGTTACTCTGGGCTACACCTTC.

The rearrangement joins TRBV10-3 to TRBJ2-2, with D tentatively TRBD1 (6 bases). Trimming cost V 7 bases and J 3 bases, with 12 bases left between them. Germline values: CDR1 ENHRY, CDR2 SYGVKD. CDR3 size: 14 residues. The CDR3 here is CAITQGWDTGELFF. In DNA form, the CDR3 reads TGTGCCATCACGCAGGGGTGGGACACCGGGGAGCTGTTTTTT.

This chain joins TRBV19 and TRBJ1-6, with TRBD1 matching over 8 bases. CDR3 length equals 16 residues. Losses at the gene ends were 10 bases for V and 0 bases for J; bases not matched to a gene: 8. From germline, CDR1 is LNHDA and CDR2 SQIVND (reference sequence). The CDR3 DNA reads TGTGCCACTATGACTACAGGGGGCTCCTATAATTCACCCCTCCACTTT. It specifies CATMTTGGSYNSPLHF.